The 8 T cell receptor beta chains below were found in one sample sequenced in a study of graft-versus-host responses after intestinal transplantation. The assay was immunoSEQ multiplex PCR, and TCRdb's table has in-frame clones only and misses some. Among fewer than 90,000 clones listed, roughly 93% were seen once. Their specific antigens are unknown. The specimen was unstimulated CD4+ T cells sorted from spleen or lymph node cells, collected before transplant. The origin of the receptors is a human donor who was the organ donor for an intestinal transplant.

The chain couples TRBV2 to TRBJ2-3; D remains unclear. This CDR3 is built from 12 residues. Germline V lookup: CDR1 SNHLY, CDR2 FYNNEI. V gave up 6 bases and J gave up 4 bases, with 8 bases separating them. The CDR3 nucleotides read TGTGCCAGCAGGGCTAGGTCAGATACGCAGTATTTT. As protein: CASRARSDTQYF.

This chain uses TRBV28 with TRBJ1-6; D remains unclear. Per the germline V gene, CDR1 is MDHEN and CDR2 is SYDVKM. V dropped 5 bases and J dropped 4 bases, with 6 bases sitting between them. This CDR3 is 13 amino acids long. The CDR3 DNA reads as TGTGCCAGCAGTCCGAGTTATAATTCACCCCTCCACTTT. Protein sequence: CASSPSYNSPLHF.

V usage is TRBV7-2 and J usage is TRBJ1-5; D gene uncertain. This CDR3 region has 14 residues. Germline assignment: CDR1 SGHTA and CDR2 FQGNSA. V gave up 3 bases and J gave up 4 bases, with 10 bases separating them. CDR3 protein: CASSFGDANQPQHF. The CDR3 nucleotides read TGTGCCAGCAGCTTTGGTGACGCAAATCAGCCCCAGCATTTT. Complete variable domain (other parts from reference TRBV7-2 and TRBJ1-5): GAGVSQSPSNKVTEKGKDVELRCDPISGHTALYWYRQSLGQGLEFLIYFQGNSAPDKSGLPSDRFSAERTGGSVSTLTIQRTQQEDSAVYLCASSFGDANQPQHFGDGTRLSIL.

The chain recombines TRBV29-1 with TRBJ2-3; 8 nucleotides agree with TRBD2. Trimming at V came to 2 bases and at J to 4 bases, leaving 2 bases not matched to a gene. The CDR3 is 13 amino acids. CDR1 SQVTM and CDR2 ANQGSEA come from the germline V gene. The CDR3 DNA is TGCAGCGTTGAACGGGAGGGCCCAGATACGCAGTATTTT. Protein sequence: CSVEREGPDTQYF.

This chain links TRBV6-6 with TRBJ1-2, with 7 bases lining up with TRBD1. The CDR3 has 15 residues. Losses at the gene ends were 4 bases for V and 4 bases for J; bases not matched to a gene: 9. CDR1 and CDR2 (germline): MNHNY, SVGAGI (reference sequence). The CDR3 DNA sequence: TGTGCCAGCAGTTTAACCGGGACAGCCTTCTATGGCTACACCTTC. Its translation is CASSLTGTAFYGYTF.

The chain recombines TRBV6-4 with TRBJ2-7; TRBD1 agrees at 10 bases. The V gene end was trimmed by 6 bases and the J gene end by 2 bases; junction bases not matched to a gene: 1. Germline V gives CDR1 MRHNA, CDR2 SNTAGT. CDR3 size: 13 residues. CDR3 nucleotides: TGTGCCAGCAGGGGGACAGGGGCCTACGAGCAGTACTTC. Protein product: CASRGTGAYEQYF.

The table lists this clone with a count of one. The chain carries TRBV5-1 and TRBJ2-2; no clear D gene. Germline CDR1 and CDR2: SGHRS and YFSETQ. There are 16 residues in the CDR3. Trimming took off 0 bases at V and 6 bases at J, with 15 bases between the two ends. The CDR3 reads CASSLAPEISAGELFF. The CDR3 DNA follows: TGCGCCAGCAGCTTGGCCCCGGAAATTTCAGCCGGGGAGCTGTTTTTT.

A single count supports this clone. The chain is built from TRBV2 and TRBJ2-3, with 7 bases that match TRBD2. The length of the CDR3 is 13 residues. Germline CDR1 is SNHLY and CDR2 is FYNNEI. J gave up 3 bases and V 9 bases, and 6 bases lay outside the gene matches. Here the CDR3 reads CARREGWTDTQYF. For the CDR3, the DNA is TGTGCCAGGAGGGAGGGGTGGACAGATACGCAGTATTTT.